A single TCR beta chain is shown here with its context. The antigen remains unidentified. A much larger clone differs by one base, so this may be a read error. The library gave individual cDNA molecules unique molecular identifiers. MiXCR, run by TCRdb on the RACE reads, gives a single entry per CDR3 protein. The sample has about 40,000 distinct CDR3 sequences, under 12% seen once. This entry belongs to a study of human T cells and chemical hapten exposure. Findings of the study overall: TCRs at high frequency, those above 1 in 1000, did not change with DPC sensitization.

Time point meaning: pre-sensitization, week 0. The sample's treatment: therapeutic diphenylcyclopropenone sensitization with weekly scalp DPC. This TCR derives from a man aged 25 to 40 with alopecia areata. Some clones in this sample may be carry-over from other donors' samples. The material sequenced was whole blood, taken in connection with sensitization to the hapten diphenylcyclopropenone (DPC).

The DNA of the CDR3 is TGTGTCAGCAGCGTAGCGGGGCCGACAGATACGCAGTATTTT. Protein sequence: CVSSVAGPTDTQYF. V is TRBV9 and J is TRBJ2-3, with 8 bases that match TRBD2. Germline V gene data show CDR1 as SGDLS and CDR2 as YYNGEE. The CDR3 spans 14 residues.